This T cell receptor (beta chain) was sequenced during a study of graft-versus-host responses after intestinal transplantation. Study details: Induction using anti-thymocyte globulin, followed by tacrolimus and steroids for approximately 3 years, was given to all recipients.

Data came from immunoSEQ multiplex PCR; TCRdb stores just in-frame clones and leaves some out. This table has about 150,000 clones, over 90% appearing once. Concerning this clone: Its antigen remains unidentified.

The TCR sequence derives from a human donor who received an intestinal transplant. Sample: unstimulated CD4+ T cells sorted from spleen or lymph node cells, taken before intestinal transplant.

This chain's CDR3 is CASSLDGRSYEQYF. DNA for the CDR3: TGCGCCAGCAGCTTGGACGGCCGTTCCTACGAGCAGTACTTC. This chain joins TRBV5-1 and TRBJ2-7; no clear D gene. The germline V gene has CDR1 SGHRS and CDR2 YFSETQ. This CDR3 contains 14 residues. Trimming took off 0 bases at V and 1 base at J, with 8 bases between the two ends.